Sequencing of this TCR beta chain was carried out in a study of T cells in Graves' hyperthyroidism and ophthalmopathy. The CDR3 regions of TCR beta were amplified from RNA transcripts. The study used the HTBI primer set for a first-round RT-PCR of the TCR CDR3. TCRdb itself ran the multiplex PCR reads through MiXCR, one entry per CDR3 protein. Among about 720,000 distinct CDR3 sequences listed, under 20% were seen once. The CDR3 runs to 14 residues. Germline V gene sequence: CDR1 SGDLS, CDR2 YYNGEE. The V end lost 1 base, the J end lost 3 bases, and 10 bases lay between the germline ends. The gene calls are TRBV9 and TRBJ1-2, with D hard to call. The TCR originated in a woman aged 45 to 65 with Graves' hyperthyroidism that later progressed to Graves' ophthalmopathy. The specimen was blood. The CDR3 here is CASSVFGGHYGYTF. Written as DNA, the CDR3 is TGTGCCAGCAGCGTATTCGGCGGTCACTATGGCTACACCTTC.